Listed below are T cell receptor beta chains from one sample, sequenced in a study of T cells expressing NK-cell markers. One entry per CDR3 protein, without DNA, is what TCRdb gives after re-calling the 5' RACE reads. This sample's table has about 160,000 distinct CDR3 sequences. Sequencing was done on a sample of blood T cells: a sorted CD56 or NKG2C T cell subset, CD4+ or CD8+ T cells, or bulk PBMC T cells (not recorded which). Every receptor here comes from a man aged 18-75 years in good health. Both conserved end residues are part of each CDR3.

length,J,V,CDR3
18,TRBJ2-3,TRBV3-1,CASSQPSGDRTSTDTQYF
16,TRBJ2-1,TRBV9,CASSVASGVSYNEQFF
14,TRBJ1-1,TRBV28,CASSLQGATTEAFF
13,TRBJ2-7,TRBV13,CASSLDKGYEQYF
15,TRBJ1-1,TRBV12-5,CASGSQLDILAEAFF
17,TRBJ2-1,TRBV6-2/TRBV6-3,CASSYSIGARGYNEQFF
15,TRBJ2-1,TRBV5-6,CASSPGTGGGYEQFF
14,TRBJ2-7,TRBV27,CASSPTTSSYEQYF
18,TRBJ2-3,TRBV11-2,CASMTEGLERGPTDTQYF
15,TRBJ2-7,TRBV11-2,CASSLGRGLSYEQYF
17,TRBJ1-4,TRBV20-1,CSARRRGTVATNEKLFF
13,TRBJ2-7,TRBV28,CASSPLPGLEQYF
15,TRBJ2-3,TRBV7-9,CASSLRQDNTDTQYF
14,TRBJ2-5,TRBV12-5,CASGPPDSQETQYF
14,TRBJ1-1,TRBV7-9,CASSPPQGGTEAFF
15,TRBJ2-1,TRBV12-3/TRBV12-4,CASSGQGSPYNEQFF
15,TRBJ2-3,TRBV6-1,CASIHTSALTDTQYF
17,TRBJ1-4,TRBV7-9,CASSSPSWGRGNEKLFF
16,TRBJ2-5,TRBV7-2,CASSLAEVGAQETQYF
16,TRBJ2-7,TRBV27,CASRPGGGTPPYEQYF
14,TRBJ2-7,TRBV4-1,CASSPGQGHYEQYF
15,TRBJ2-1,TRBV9,CASSPSGGQGNEQFF
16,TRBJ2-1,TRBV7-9,CASSPEGGPNYNEQFF
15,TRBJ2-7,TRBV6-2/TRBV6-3,CASSGQTLLPYEQYF
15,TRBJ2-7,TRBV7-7,CASSPGLAGFYEQYF
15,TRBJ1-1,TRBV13,CASSYQTGVNTEAFF
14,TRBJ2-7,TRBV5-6,CASSPHGGSYEQYF
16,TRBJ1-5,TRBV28,CASSSPQGAGNQPQHF
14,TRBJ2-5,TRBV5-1,CASSLVERGGTQYF
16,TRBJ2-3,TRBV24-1,CATSDETSGRGDTQYF
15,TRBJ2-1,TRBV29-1,CSVLPPGQGYNEQFF
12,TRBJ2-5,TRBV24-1,CATSEVEETQYF
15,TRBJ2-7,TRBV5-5,CASSHWGQGDYEQYF
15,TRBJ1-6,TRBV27,CASSPLDREDSPLHF
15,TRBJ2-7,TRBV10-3,CAISESSGGLAEQYF
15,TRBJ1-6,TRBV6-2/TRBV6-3,CASSVGSSYNSPLHF
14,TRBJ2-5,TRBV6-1,CASSPWGYGETQYF
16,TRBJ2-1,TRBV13,CASSPGRGVSYNEQFF
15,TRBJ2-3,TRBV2,CASSGLPEGTDTQYF
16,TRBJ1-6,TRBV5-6,CASSLGTDRDYPPLHF
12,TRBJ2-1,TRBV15,CATSYGGNAQFF
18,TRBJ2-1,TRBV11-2,CASSLEGLAASSYNEQFF
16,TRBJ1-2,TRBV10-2,CASRPGSRDGHYGYTF
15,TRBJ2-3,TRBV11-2,CASASGGHYTDTQYF
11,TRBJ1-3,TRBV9,CASSEAGTIYF
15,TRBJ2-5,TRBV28,CASPLGWWRQETQYF
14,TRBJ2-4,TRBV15,CATSARQAANIQYF
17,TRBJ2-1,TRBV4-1,CASSLGKQEVSYNEQFF
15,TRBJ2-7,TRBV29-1,CSVEGRGQETYEQYF
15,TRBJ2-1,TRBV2,CASSEHLVPYNEQFF
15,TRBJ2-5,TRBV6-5,CASSSLTGDLLTQYF
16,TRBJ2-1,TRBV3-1,CASSLLTSRAYNEQFF
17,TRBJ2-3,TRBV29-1,CSVEEGMSGPSTDTQYF
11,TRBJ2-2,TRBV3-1,CASRGNRELFF
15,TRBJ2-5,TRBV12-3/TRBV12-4,CASSSLLENQETQYF
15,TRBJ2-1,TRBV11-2,CASSPWTGGMDEQFF
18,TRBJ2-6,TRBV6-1,CASSPNRGLFSGANVLTF
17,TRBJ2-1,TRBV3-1,CASSQDRGGGPYNEQFF
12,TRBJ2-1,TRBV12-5,CASERAVNEQFF
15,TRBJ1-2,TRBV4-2,CASSQSAGGGYGYTF